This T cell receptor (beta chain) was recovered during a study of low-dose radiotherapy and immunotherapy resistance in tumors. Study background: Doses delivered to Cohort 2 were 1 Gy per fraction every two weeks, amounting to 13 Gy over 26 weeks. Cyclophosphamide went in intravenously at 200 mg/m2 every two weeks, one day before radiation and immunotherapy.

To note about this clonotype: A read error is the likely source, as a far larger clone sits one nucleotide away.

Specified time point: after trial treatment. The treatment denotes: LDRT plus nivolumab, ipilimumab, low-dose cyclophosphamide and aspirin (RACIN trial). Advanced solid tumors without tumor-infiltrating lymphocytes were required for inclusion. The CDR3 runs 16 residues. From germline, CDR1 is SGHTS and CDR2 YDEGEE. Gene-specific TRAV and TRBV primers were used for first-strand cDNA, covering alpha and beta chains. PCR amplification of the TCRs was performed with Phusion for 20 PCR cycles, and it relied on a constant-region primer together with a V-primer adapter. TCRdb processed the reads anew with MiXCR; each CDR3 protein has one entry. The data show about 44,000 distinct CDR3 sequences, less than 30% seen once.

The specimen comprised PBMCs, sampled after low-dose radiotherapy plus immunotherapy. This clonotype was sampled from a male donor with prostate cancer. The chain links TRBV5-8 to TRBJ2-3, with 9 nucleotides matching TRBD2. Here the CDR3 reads CASSSSSGADTETQYF. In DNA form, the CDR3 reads TGTGCCAGCAGCTCGTCTAGCGGGGCCGACACAGAGACGCAGTATTTT.